What follows are 13 T cell receptor beta chains derived from one specimen sequenced in a study of long-term antiretroviral therapy in people with HIV. Sequencing relied on immunoSEQ assay v3.0, run at survey level. Sequencing was performed with immunoSEQ multiplex PCR; in TCRdb, only in-frame clones are kept and a portion is missing. The sample holds tens of thousands of clones; approximately 90% are singletons and the top ten take about 4.3%. The source was unsorted PBMCs, collected around 5 years after starting antiretroviral therapy. These receptors originate from a middle-aged woman with HIV.

The rearrangement links TRBV9 to TRBJ2-3; 10 bases agree with TRBD2. V dropped 1 base and J dropped 4; count of bases not matched to a gene: 6. Germline V CDR1 and CDR2: SGDLS, YYNGEE. The CDR3 has 16 residues. The CDR3 nucleotides read TGTGCCAGCAGCGTACTAAGCGGGAGGGCCTCAGATACGCAGTATTTT. It is translated as CASSVLSGRASDTQYF.

This clone was picked up a small number of times. The gene calls are TRBV25-1 and TRBJ1-5; 9 bases agree with TRBD1. Looked up from germline, CDR1 is MGHDK and CDR2 is SYGVNS. The CDR3 is 16 amino acids. V lost 3 bases and J lost 1; bases outside the gene matches: 4. CDR3 bases: TGTGCCAGCAGTGAGGCCGGGACAGGGAGCAATCAGCCCCAGCATTTT. Its translation: CASSEAGTGSNQPQHF.

V gene TRBV29-1 combines with J gene TRBJ2-7; possible D gene TRBD2, 5 bases. Germline lookup yields CDR1 SQVTM and CDR2 ANQGSEA. The CDR3 covers 14 residues. Trimming left V 4 bases short and J 0 bases short, with 13 bases between. The CDR3 DNA sequence: TGCAGCGTTGCCCCTACCGGGAACTCCTACGAGCAGTACTTC. It translates to CSVAPTGNSYEQYF.

The chain couples TRBV5-1 to TRBJ2-1, with TRBD2 as a possible D gene (7 bases). Germline CDR1 is SGHRS and CDR2 is YFSETQ. This CDR3 region has 15 residues. V dropped 4 bases and J dropped 4 bases, with 15 bases sitting between them. The CDR3 here is CASSGGALGYNEQFF. The DNA for the CDR3 is TGCGCCAGCAGCGGGGGGGCGTTGGGGTACAATGAGCAGTTCTTC. The full variable domain, its missing parts supplied by reference TRBV5-1 and TRBJ2-1, is KAGVTQTPRYLIKTRGQQVTLSCSPISGHRSVSWYQQTPGQGLQFLFEYFSETQRNKGNFPGRFSGRQFSNSRSEMNVSTLELGDSALYLCASSGGALGYNEQFFGPGTRLTVL.

The chain carries TRBV5-1 and TRBJ1-5; 7 positions agree with TRBD1. This CDR3 contains 15 residues. The V gene end was trimmed by 0 bases and the J gene end by 6 bases; junction bases not matched to a gene: 6. Germline CDR1 and CDR2: SGHRS and YFSETQ. CDR3 bases: TGCGCCAGCAGCTTGGGACAGGGTGGGAGTCAGCCCCAGCATTTT. Residues: CASSLGQGGSQPQHF.

The chain employs TRBV14 and TRBJ1-2; TRBD1 matches at 7 bases. The junction had 5 bases not matched to a gene; V was cut back by 0 bases and J by 7 bases. Germline lookup yields CDR1 SGHDN and CDR2 FVKESK. This CDR3 is 14 amino acids long. Here the CDR3 DNA reads TGTGCCAGCAGCCAAGATCTGGCAGGGGGTGGCTACACCTTC. It is translated as CASSQDLAGGGYTF.

The chain is built from TRBV5-1 and TRBJ1-4, with 7 bases that match TRBD1. V trimming: 5 bases; J trimming: 4 bases; junction bases outside the gene matches: 8. Germline V gene data show CDR1 as SGHRS and CDR2 as YFSETQ. The CDR3 totals 15 residues. CDR3 residues: CASRAGTVSNEKLFF. The CDR3 nucleotides read TGCGCCAGCAGGGCCGGGACAGTTAGTAATGAAAAACTGTTTTTT.

The V call is TRBV2, the J call TRBJ1-5; TRBD1 matches at 7 bases. Germline values: CDR1 SNHLY, CDR2 FYNNEI. V lost 6 bases and J lost 4; bases outside the gene matches: 6. The CDR3 extends over 14 amino acids. CDR3 sequence: CASRGTAPNQPQHF. CDR3 DNA: TGTGCCAGCAGGGGGACAGCACCGAATCAGCCCCAGCATTTT.

This chain joins TRBV15 and TRBJ2-7, with 10 bases that match TRBD1. The CDR3 is made up of 16 amino acids. With 5 bases clipped from V and 0 bases from J, the junction kept 7 bases outside the gene matches. Germline CDR1 LNHNV, CDR2 YYDKDF (reference sequence). CDR3 protein: CATSPTDRGASYEQYF. CDR3 DNA: TGTGCCACCAGCCCGACGGACAGGGGGGCCTCCTACGAGCAGTACTTC.

CDR3 DNA sequence: TGTGCCAGCACCACTGGCCTGCCCCCTGAAGCTTTCTTT. This translates into CASTTGLPPEAFF. The chain has TRBV6-1 and TRBJ1-1; no clear D gene. The CDR3 sequence is 13 residues long. Germline assignment: CDR1 MNHNS and CDR2 SASEGT. The V end lost 7 bases, the J end lost 6 bases, and 15 bases lay between the germline ends.

The rearrangement joins TRBV11-2 to TRBJ1-2; D is ambiguous. Germline V gene sequence: CDR1 SGHAT, CDR2 FQNNGV. This CDR3 region has 15 residues. Trimming shortened V by 2 bases and J by 0 bases, and 10 bases separated the two germline ends. This CDR3 reads CASSLYTETNYGYTF. Here the CDR3 DNA reads TGTGCCAGCAGCTTATACACGGAGACTAACTATGGCTACACCTTC.

This chain connects TRBV7-2 to TRBJ2-1; 10 nucleotides align to TRBD2. Germline CDR1 is SGHTA and CDR2 is FQGNSA. The V gene end was trimmed by 5 bases and the J gene end by 3 bases; junction bases not matched to a gene: 4. The CDR3 has 15 amino acids. The CDR3 spells CASSPGLADYNEQFF. The CDR3 coding sequence is TGTGCCAGCAGCCCCGGACTAGCGGACTACAATGAGCAGTTCTTC.

This CDR3 is CASSPHPTGDGNTEAFF. CDR3 sequence (DNA): TGCGCCAGCAGCCCTCACCCGACAGGGGATGGAAACACTGAAGCTTTCTTT. The chain has TRBV4-3 and TRBJ1-1, with 8 positions matching TRBD1. V trimming: 4 bases; J trimming: 2 bases; junction bases outside the gene matches: 12. The CDR3 is made up of 17 amino acids. CDR1 and CDR2 from the germline V gene are LGHNA and YSLEER.